This T cell receptor (beta chain) stems from a study of CXCR3-negative and CXCR3-positive naive CD8 T cells. Study-wide findings and caveats: Hydrophobicity of TRB CDR3s was greater in CXCR3-positive naive cells than in CXCR3-negative naive cells. The study found comparably high diversity in both naive subsets and much lower diversity in memory CD8+ cells. Memory cells differed in TRBV-TRBJ usage, but naive CXCR3-negative and CXCR3-positive cells had similar usage.

UMI-labeled 5' RACE TRB cDNA libraries were prepared from the cells. TCRdb processed the 5' RACE reads again and assigns one entry to each CDR3 protein, with no DNA. The sample is made up of about 150,000 distinct CDR3 sequences, and the top ten hold about 0.48% of it. About this clonotype itself: What it binds is not known.

The sample was naive CXCR3+ CD8+ T cells from blood. Stated subset: CD45RO-CCR7+CD27+CD95- naive CD8+ T cells expressing CXCR3 (TNR3+). The sequence came from a human donor in good health. Some clones in this sample may be carry-over from other donors' samples.

CDR3 sequence reads: CSVLGTGVEKLFF. This chain links TRBV29-1 with TRBJ1-4; TCRdb gives TRBD1 as the D gene, but with no DNA this cannot be confirmed. The CDR3 has 13 amino acids. Germline V gene lookup returns CDR1 SQVTM and CDR2 ANQGSEA.